Listed here are 14 T cell receptor beta chains from one sample, sequenced in a study of post-analysis software for immune sequencing data (dated by TCRdb to the mid-2010s). What these receptors recognize is not known. Here is what the overall study found, with its caveats: Significantly higher frequencies in patients than in controls were found for a handful of TRBV segments, including TRBV5-6, TRBV5-1 and TRBV20-1.

Libraries were prepared through PCR. The run used an Illumina HiSeq 2500. Unique molecular identifiers were incorporated into TCR beta cDNA libraries to reduce PCR and sequencing biases. TCRdb cleaned the public reads at Q25 with fastp, built clones with MiXCR and kept in-frame beta chains. Here each entry gathers all rows of one CDR3 protein and keeps the most common genes and DNA. The sample table holds approximately 770,000 distinct CDR3 sequences, of which around 46% were seen once. 4.9% of the sample rests with the top ten. Material for sequencing was blood. The receptors stem from a girl between 5 and 17 years old with multiple sclerosis.

This sequence joins TRBV5-1 and TRBJ2-6; 7 bases agree with TRBD1. The CDR3 spans 17 residues. Germline CDR1 SGHRS, CDR2 YFSETQ. J gave up 0 bases and V 1 base, and 4 bases lay outside the gene matches. The CDR3 protein is CASSLRGQHSGANVLTF. The CDR3 DNA follows: TGCGCCAGCAGCTTGAGGGGACAGCACTCTGGGGCCAACGTCCTGACTTTC.

The V call is TRBV20-1, the J call TRBJ2-7; D may be TRBD2 (6 bases). Per germline, CDR1 DFQATT and CDR2 SNEGSKA (reference sequence). The CDR3 length is 15 residues. Trimming left V 5 bases short and J 1 base short, with 18 bases between. The CDR3 here is CSAPRAGYGSYEQYF. In DNA, the CDR3 is TGCAGTGCTCCCCGGGCGGGGTATGGATCCTACGAGCAGTACTTC.

With respect to this clonotype: At one of its ends the junction is not consistent with the germline gene, which may arise from a read error. The gene calls are TRBV29-1 and TRBJ2-7; no clear D. This CDR3 is built from 12 residues. The germline V gene has CDR1 SQVTM and CDR2 ANQGSEA. CDR3 loop: CSVRDSAYVQYF. The CDR3 DNA reads TGCAGCGTTCGCGACTCAGCCTACGTGCAGTACTTC.

This clonotype was seen only a few times. The genes are TRBV14 and TRBJ2-3; the match to TRBD2 covers 7 bases. In germline, CDR1 is SGHDN, CDR2 FVKESK. CDR3 length: 17 amino acids. Trimming cost V 3 bases and J 6 bases; bases outside gene matches: 15. The CDR3 DNA reads TGTGCCAGCAGCCAGGCCCTGTTGAGCGGGGTTCTGGATACGCAGTATTTT. It translates to CASSQALLSGVLDTQYF.

This chain uses TRBV15 with TRBJ2-1, with TRBD2 matching over 13 bases. CDR1 and CDR2 from the germline V gene are LNHNV and YYDKDF (reference sequence). The CDR3 loop spans 15 amino acids. J gave up 7 bases and V 5 bases, and 5 bases lay outside the gene matches. The CDR3 nucleotides read TGTGCCACCAGCGGCCGGGGACTAGCGGGGAATGAGCAGTTCTTC. Translating it yields CATSGRGLAGNEQFF.

With regard to this clonotype: One end of the junction does not line up with germline, which may come from a read error. V usage is TRBV6-5 and J usage is TRBJ1-2, with D possibly being TRBD1 (5 bases). The CDR3 consists of 13 residues. The germline V gene has CDR1 MNHEY and CDR2 SVGAGI. This chain's CDR3 is CTSSYPGTGGYTF. The CDR3, as DNA: TGTACCAGCAGTTACCCCGGGACGGGAGGCTACACCTTC.

The rearrangement links TRBV20-1 to TRBJ2-1; perhaps TRBD2 as D (5 bases). The CDR3 loop spans 13 amino acids. The germline V gene has CDR1 DFQATT and CDR2 SNEGSKA (reference sequence). Trimming removed 4 bases from V and 8 bases from J, with 15 bases in between. The CDR3 nucleotides are TGCAGTGCTACCCGAGAGACTACCGATGAGCAGTTCTTC. Its protein is CSATRETTDEQFF.

For this clonotype: Mismatch with germline at one junction end may stem from a read error. CDR3: CASSDRGRFFYEQYF. CDR3 coding DNA: TGTGCCAGCAGCGACAGGGGGCGATTTTTCTACGAGCAGTATTTC. The chain is built from TRBV6-1 and TRBJ2-7, with TRBD1 identical over 10 bases. The CDR3 contains 15 residues. Germline-derived CDR1 and CDR2 are MNHNS and SASEGT.

This chain uses TRBV27 with TRBJ2-4; 8 positions match TRBD2. The germline V gene encodes CDR1 MNHEY and CDR2 SMNVEV (reference sequence). The CDR3 contains 15 residues. The V gene end was trimmed by 5 bases and the J gene end by 2 bases; junction bases not matched to a gene: 5. CDR3 in amino acids: CASSEGLVTKNIQYF. DNA of the CDR3: TGTGCCAGCAGTGAGGGACTAGTGACCAAAAACATTCAGTACTTC.

The rearrangement joins TRBV9 to TRBJ2-1; 8 bases agree with TRBD1. This CDR3 is 15 amino acids long. The germline gives CDR1 SGDLS, CDR2 YYNGEE. The J segment lost 7 bases and the V segment lost 4 bases, leaving 10 bases of the junction unmatched. CDR3 sequence (DNA): TGTGCCAGCAGCCCCCCGCAGGGGGCGTGGAATGAGCAGTTCTTC. Residues: CASSPPQGAWNEQFF.

This clonotype occurred once. The chain has TRBV5-5 and TRBJ2-1, with D hard to call. From germline, CDR1 is SGHKS and CDR2 YYEKEE (reference sequence). V was clipped by 0 bases and J by 2 bases, with 9 bases between them. The CDR3 runs 15 residues. The CDR3 protein is CASSLVGQAYNEQFF. In DNA, the CDR3 is TGTGCCAGCAGCTTGGTAGGGCAGGCCTACAATGAGCAGTTCTTC. Complete variable domain (other parts from reference TRBV5-5 and TRBJ2-1): DAGVTQSPTHLIKTRGQQVTLRCSPISGHKSVSWYQQVLGQGPQFIFQYYEKEERGRGNFPDRFSARQFPNYSSELNVNALLLGDSALYLCASSLVGQAYNEQFFGPGTRLTVL.

This clonotype was detected once. V gene TRBV5-8 combines with J gene TRBJ2-7, with unresolved D. V lost 4 bases to trimming and J lost 3 bases, with 17 bases between them. This CDR3 is built from 15 residues. Looked up from germline, CDR1 is SGHTS and CDR2 is YDEGEE. CDR3: CASSRPIWGNYEQYF. The CDR3 DNA reads as TGTGCCAGCAGCCGCCCAATATGGGGAAACTACGAGCAGTACTTC.

In its sample, this clonotype was seen a few times. The J gene is TRBJ1-1, the V gene TRBV3-1; possible D gene TRBD1, 5 bases. CDR3 length: 14 residues. Trimming pared 2 bases from V and 6 bases from J, leaving 13 bases between. Germline CDR1 is LGHDT and CDR2 is YNNKEL (reference sequence). Here the CDR3 DNA reads TGTGCCAGCAGCCAACGTGAGGGGAAACCTGAAGCTTTCTTT. Translation gives CASSQREGKPEAFF.

In its sample, this clonotype was seen a few times. This chain joins TRBV6-1 and TRBJ2-1; tentatively, D is TRBD1 or TRBD2 (5 bases each). The CDR3 covers 14 residues. V lost 10 bases and J lost 6, with 19 bases in between. Germline V lookup: CDR1 MNHNS, CDR2 SASEGT. Here the CDR3 DNA reads TGTGCCACCTCCGGGACCAGAGGGGTCAATGAGCAGTTCTTC. Its protein is CATSGTRGVNEQFF.